This T cell receptor (beta chain) was observed in a study of read filtering for tumor transcriptome and immune sequencing. For the study at large: The cohort had over 16 men and about 15 women aged about 45 to 80, mean about 66 years.

V dropped 10 bases and J dropped 0 bases, with 15 bases sitting between them. This CDR3 has 14 amino acids. Looked up from germline, CDR1 is ENHRY and CDR2 is SYGVKD. This clonotype was counted at least ten times. This library used 300 to 500 ng RNA and molecular barcoded adaptors spanning alpha/delta and beta/gamma chains. TCRdb recomputed calls from the reads with MiXCR, one row per CDR3 protein. The sample records roughly 38,000 distinct CDR3 sequences, roughly an eighth being singletons. The sequence was collected from a donor at least 40 years old with multiple myeloma. The V gene is TRBV10-3, the J gene TRBJ1-1, with D hard to call. Input material: a population of CD138-negative cells sorted from bone marrow. CDR3 residues: CATLTTGMNTEAFF. In nucleotides, the CDR3 is TGTGCCACCCTAACGACGGGTATGAACACTGAAGCTTTCTTT.